The present entry profiles one TCR beta chain with its context. As yet, its antigen is unknown. The CDR3 end falls 3 residues outside the read, so it is completed with the germline J gene. This sample was taken from a study of T cell clonality in common variable immunodeficiency. V shed 5 bases and J shed 5 bases, with 13 bases lying between them. The CDR3 has 14 residues. CDR1 SGHAT and CDR2 FQNNGV come from the germline V gene. Broader study findings: CVID subjects shared fewer TCRbeta clones than healthy controls did.

Measured with immunoSEQ multiplex PCR; TCRdb has only the in-frame clones, and not every one. The specimen has about 52,000 clones, none found just once. Patients and controls were mostly of Caucasian heritage. Sample: peripheral blood mononuclear cells. The J gene is TRBJ1-5, the V gene TRBV11-2; a possible D gene is TRBD1 (6 bases). The TCR sequence derives from a person between 18 and 75 years old in good health. The CDR3 sequence is CASSRGGGHQPQHF. The covered CDR3 bases are TGTGCCAGCAGCCGTGGAGGGGGTCATCAGCCC. The entire variable domain, with the rest obtained from reference TRBV11-2 and TRBJ1-5, is as follows: EAGVAQSPRYKIIEKRQSVAFWCNPISGHATLYWYQQILGQGPKLLIQFQNNGVVDDSQLPKDRFSAERLKGVDSTLKIQPAKLEDSAVYLCASSRGGGHQPQHFGDGTRLSIL.